This TCR beta chain was identified during a study of response to subunit inactivated influenza vaccine. One entry per CDR3 protein, called by TCRdb with MiXCR from the RT-PCR reads. The profile covers fewer than 700,000 distinct CDR3 sequences, with 10% to 15% appearing a single time and around 12% taken by the ten largest. The sample consisted of PBMCs from blood, taken about 40 days after vaccination. This receptor was taken from a man aged 45-60 years who received an inactivated influenza vaccine.

The CDR3 reads CASSYLSGTGSETQYF. The CDR3, as DNA: TGTGCCAGCAGCTACCTTTCCGGGACAGGGTCAGAGACCCAGTACTTC. The rearrangement joins TRBV9 to TRBJ2-5; 9 bases map to TRBD1. The V gene's germline CDR1 is SGDLS and CDR2 YYNGEE. The length of the CDR3 is 16 residues. After removal of 4 bases from V and 4 bases from J, the junction contained 11 bases not matched to a gene.